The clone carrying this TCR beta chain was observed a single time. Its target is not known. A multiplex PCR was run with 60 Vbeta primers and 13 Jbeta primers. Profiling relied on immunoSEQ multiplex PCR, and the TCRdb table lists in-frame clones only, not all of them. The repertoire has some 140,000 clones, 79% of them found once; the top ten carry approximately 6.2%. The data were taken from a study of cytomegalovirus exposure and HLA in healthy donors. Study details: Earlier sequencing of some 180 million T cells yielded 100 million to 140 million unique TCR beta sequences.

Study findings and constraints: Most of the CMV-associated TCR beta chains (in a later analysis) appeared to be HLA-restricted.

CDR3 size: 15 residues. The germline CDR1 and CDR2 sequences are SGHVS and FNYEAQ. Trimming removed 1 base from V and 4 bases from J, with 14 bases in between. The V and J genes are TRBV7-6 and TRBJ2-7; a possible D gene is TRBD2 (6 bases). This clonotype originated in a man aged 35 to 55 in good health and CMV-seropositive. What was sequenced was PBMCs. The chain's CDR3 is CASSLGGEATYEQYF. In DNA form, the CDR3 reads TGTGCCAGCAGCTTAGGCGGGGAGGCGACATACGAGCAGTACTTC.